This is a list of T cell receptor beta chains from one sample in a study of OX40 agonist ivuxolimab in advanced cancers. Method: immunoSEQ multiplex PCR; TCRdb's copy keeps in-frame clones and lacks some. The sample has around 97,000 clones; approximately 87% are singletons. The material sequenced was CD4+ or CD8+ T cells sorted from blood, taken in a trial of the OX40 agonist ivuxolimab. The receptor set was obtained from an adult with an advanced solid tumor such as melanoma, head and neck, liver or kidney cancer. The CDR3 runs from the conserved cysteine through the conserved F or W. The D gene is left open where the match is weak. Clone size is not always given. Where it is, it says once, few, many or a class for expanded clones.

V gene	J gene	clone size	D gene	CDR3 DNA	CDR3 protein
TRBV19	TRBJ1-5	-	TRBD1	TGTGCCAGTAGATCACAGGGGGCGCAGAATCAGCCCCAGCATTTT	CASRSQGAQNQPQHF
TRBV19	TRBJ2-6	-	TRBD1	TGTGCCAGTAAACGACAGGGGGCGGGTGGGGCCAACGTCCTGACTTTC	CASKRQGAGGANVLTF
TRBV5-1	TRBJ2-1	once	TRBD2	TGCGCCAGCAGCTTCGGGGGGGCCGGTGTGAATGAGCAGTTCTTC	CASSFGGAGVNEQFF
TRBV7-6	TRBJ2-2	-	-	TGTGCCAGCAGCCCTCAACAGGGTGTATCCGGGGAGCTGTTTTTT	CASSPQQGVSGELFF
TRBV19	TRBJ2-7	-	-	TGTGCCAGTAGTATGCACCCTCCCGGAGACTACGAGCAGTACTTC	CASSMHPPGDYEQYF
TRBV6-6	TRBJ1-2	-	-	TGTGCCAGCAGTTACTCGTGGACCAGGGCGTATGGCTACACCTTC	CASSYSWTRAYGYTF
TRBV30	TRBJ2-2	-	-	TGTGCCTGGTCCCCTCGAAAGCTTACCGGGGAGCTGTTTTTT	CAWSPRKLTGELFF
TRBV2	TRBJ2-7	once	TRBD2	TGTGCCAGCAGTGAAGGGACTAGCGGACCCTACGAGCAGTACTTC	CASSEGTSGPYEQYF
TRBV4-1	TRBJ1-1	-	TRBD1	TGCGCCAGCAGCCAAGGGACAGGGAGGTTGAGCACTGAAGCTTTCTTT	CASSQGTGRLSTEAFF
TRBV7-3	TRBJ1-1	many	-	TGTGCCAGCAGACAGGGATTGAACACTGAAGCTTTCTTT	CASRQGLNTEAFF
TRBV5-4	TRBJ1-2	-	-	TGTGCCAGCAGCTACGGGACCAGCGGACATAACTATGGCTACACCTTC	CASSYGTSGHNYGYTF
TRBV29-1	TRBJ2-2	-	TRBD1	TGCAGCGCGATTACAGGGGCCTTAAACACCGGGGAGCTGTTTTTT	CSAITGALNTGELFF
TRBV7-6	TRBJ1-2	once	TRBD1	TGTGCCAGCAGCCCCCGGACAGGGATGATAAACTATGGCTACACCTTC	CASSPRTGMINYGYTF
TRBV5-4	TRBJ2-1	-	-	TGTGCCAGCAGCTTAGGGGGGGGGCAGAATGAGCAGTTCTTC	CASSLGGGQNEQFF
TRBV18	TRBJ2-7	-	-	TGTGCCAGCTCGCCCTATGGGGGGTACGAGCAGTACTTC	CASSPYGGYEQYF
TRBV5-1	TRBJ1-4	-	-	TGCGCCAGCAGCTCCACAGATGGTGAAAAACTGTTTTTT	CASSSTDGEKLFF
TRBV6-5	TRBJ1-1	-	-	TGTGCCAGCAGCCCCCCCCAGGGGTGGAATGAAGCTTTCTTT	CASSPPQGWNEAFF
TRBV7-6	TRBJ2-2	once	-	TGTGCCAGCAGCTTAGGGTTCGGGGAGCTGTTTTTT	CASSLGFGELFF
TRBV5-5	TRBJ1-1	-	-	TGTGCCAGCAGCTTGGTTCCGGATCTTAACACTGAAGCTTTCTTT	CASSLVPDLNTEAFF
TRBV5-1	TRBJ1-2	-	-	TGCGCCAGCAGCCCCAGTCACCAAGGCTACACCTTC	CASSPSHQGYTF
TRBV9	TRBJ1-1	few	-	TGTGCCAGCAGCGTAGGCGGATCCAACACTGAAGCTTTCTTT	CASSVGGSNTEAFF
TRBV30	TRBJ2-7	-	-	TGTGCCTGGAGTGATAGGCGTCGAGAGCAGTACTTC	CAWSDRRREQYF
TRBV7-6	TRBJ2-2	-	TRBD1	TGTGCCAGCAGCATGGGACAGGGAGGGACCGGGGAGCTGTTTTTT	CASSMGQGGTGELFF
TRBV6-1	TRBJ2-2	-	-	TGTGCCAGCAGACAAAACACCGGGGAGCTGTTTTTT	CASRQNTGELFF
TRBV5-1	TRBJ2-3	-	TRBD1	TGCGCCAGCAGCCCCCGGGACAGTTCGTATACGCAGTATTTT	CASSPRDSSYTQYF
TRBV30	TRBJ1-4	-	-	TGTGCCGCATACCAGGGGTCTCGTGAAAAACTGTTTTTT	CAAYQGSREKLFF
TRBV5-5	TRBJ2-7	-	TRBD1	TGTGCCAGCAGCTCTCCGACAGGGGGCGCGGGGGAGCAGTACTTC	CASSSPTGGAGEQYF
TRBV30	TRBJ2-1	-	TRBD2	TGTGCCTGGAGTGACCCGCTAAAAGGACTAGCGGAAGGGGAGAGCTCCTACAATGAGCAGTTCTTC	CAWSDPLKGLAEGESSYNEQFF
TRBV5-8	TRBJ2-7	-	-	TGTGCCAGCACTAAGGGATACGAGCAGTACTTC	CASTKGYEQYF
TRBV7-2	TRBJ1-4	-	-	TGTGCCAGCAGCTTAGAGGGTTCGAGGGGAAAACTGTTTTTT	CASSLEGSRGKLFF
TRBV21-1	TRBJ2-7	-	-	TGTGCCAGCACCCTCCTATTTAGCGGGAGCTCCTACGAGCAGTACTTC	CASTLLFSGSSYEQYF
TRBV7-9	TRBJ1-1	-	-	TGTGCCAGCAGCTTTGCAGTGAACACTGAAGCTTTCTTT	CASSFAVNTEAFF
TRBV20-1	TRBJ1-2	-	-	TGCAGTGCAAAAGGGGTTTGGGGCTACACCTTC	CSAKGVWGYTF
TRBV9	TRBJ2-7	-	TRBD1	TGTGCCAGCAGCGACGGGACAGGGGGAAAATACGAGCAGTACTTC	CASSDGTGGKYEQYF
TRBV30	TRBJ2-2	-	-	TGTGCCTGCACCAGTCCCAGGGGCGGTGGGGAGCTGTTTTTT	CACTSPRGGGELFF
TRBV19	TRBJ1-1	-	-	TGTGCCAGTAGAGTCAGGGGCGGGGAGAACACTGAAGCTTTCTTT	CASRVRGGENTEAFF
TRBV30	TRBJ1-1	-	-	TGTGCCTGCCGGGGGAGGACTGAAGCTTTCTTT	CACRGRTEAFF
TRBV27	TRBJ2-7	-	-	TGTGCCAGCAGTTCTGACTGGTACGAGCAGTACTTC	CASSSDWYEQYF
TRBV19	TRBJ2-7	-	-	TGTGCCAGTAGTGCCGCCCCCGGGAGAGAGCAGTACTTC	CASSAAPGREQYF
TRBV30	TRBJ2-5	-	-	TGTGCCCTCGCGAGTACGGGCCAAGAGACCCAGTACTTC	CALASTGQETQYF
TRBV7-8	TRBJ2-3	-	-	TGTGCCAGCCGGGAACTGGAAAGCACAGATACGCAGTATTTT	CASRELESTDTQYF
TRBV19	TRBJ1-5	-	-	TGTGCCAGTAACCTCGCAGTATCCGATCAGCCCCAGCATTTT	CASNLAVSDQPQHF
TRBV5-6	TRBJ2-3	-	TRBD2	TGTGCCAGCATCTCCGGACTAGCTAGCACAGATACGCAGTATTTT	CASISGLASTDTQYF
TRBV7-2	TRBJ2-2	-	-	TGTGCCAGCAGCCCAGACCTGACAGTAACCGGGGAGCTGTTTTTT	CASSPDLTVTGELFF
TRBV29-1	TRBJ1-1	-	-	TGCAGCGTTGATGGGGGGCAACCGAACACTGAAGCTTTCTTT	CSVDGGQPNTEAFF
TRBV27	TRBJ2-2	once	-	TGTGCCATCGAGGACAGGAACACCGGGGAGCTGTTTTTT	CAIEDRNTGELFF
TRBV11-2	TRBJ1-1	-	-	TGTGCCAGCAGCTTCTCGGAGAACACTGAAGCTTTCTTT	CASSFSENTEAFF
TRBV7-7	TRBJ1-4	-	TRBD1	TGTGCTAGCAGCCCGGGACAGCACCAAGCCAATGAAAAACTGTTTTTT	CASSPGQHQANEKLFF
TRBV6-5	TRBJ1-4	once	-	TGTGCCAGCAGACAGGGCGGCGAAAAACTGTTTTTT	CASRQGGEKLFF